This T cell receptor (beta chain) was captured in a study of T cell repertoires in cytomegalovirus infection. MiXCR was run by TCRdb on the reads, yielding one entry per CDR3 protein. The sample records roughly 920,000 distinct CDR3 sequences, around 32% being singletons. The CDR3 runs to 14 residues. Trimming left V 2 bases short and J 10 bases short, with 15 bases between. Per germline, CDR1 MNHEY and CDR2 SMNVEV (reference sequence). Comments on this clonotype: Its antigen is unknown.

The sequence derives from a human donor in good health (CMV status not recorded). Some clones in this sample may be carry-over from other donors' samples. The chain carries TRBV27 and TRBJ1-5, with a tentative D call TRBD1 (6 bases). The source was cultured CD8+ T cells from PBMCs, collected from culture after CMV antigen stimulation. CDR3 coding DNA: TGTGCCAGCAGTTTAACAGGGCCCCTGGGACCCCAGCATTTT. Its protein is CASSLTGPLGPQHF.